Following are 12 T cell receptor beta chains from one sample sequenced in a study of blood T cell repertoires in COVID-19. Data came from immunoSEQ multiplex PCR; TCRdb stores just in-frame clones and leaves some out. The sample lists approximately 300,000 clones, 86% seen once, with around 4% in the top ten. Sequencing was carried out using PBMCs or T cells enriched from blood (not recorded which). The receptors were gathered from a man aged 30 to 45 who had recovered from COVID-19.

This clone was counted once. The chain recombines TRBV11-2 with TRBJ1-2, with D uncertain. Trimming shortened V by 5 bases and J by 5 bases, and 9 bases separated the two germline ends. Germline assignment: CDR1 SGHAT and CDR2 FQNNGV. This CDR3 has 12 amino acids. CDR3 protein: CASSDESYGYTF. CDR3 DNA: TGTGCCAGCAGCGATGAGAGTTATGGCTACACCTTC.

The V gene is TRBV7-6, the J gene TRBJ1-4; 11 bases are a match to TRBD1. Germline V CDR1 and CDR2: SGHVS, FNYEAQ. Trimming removed 5 bases from V and 5 bases from J; junction bases left unmatched: 16. This CDR3 comprises 19 residues. CDR3 sequence: CASSRYSRVGDRGNEKLFF. CDR3 DNA sequence: TGTGCCAGCAGCCGTTATTCCCGGGTCGGGGACAGGGGGAATGAAAAACTGTTTTTT. The full variable domain, its missing parts supplied by reference TRBV7-6 and TRBJ1-4, is GAGVSQSPRYKVTKRGQDVALRCDPISGHVSLYWYRQALGQGPEFLTYFNYEAQQDKSGLPNDRFSAERPEGSISTLTIQRTEQRDSAMYRCASSRYSRVGDRGNEKLFFGSGTQLSVL.

The gene calls are TRBV5-1 and TRBJ1-2; no firm D call. The ends were cut back, 1 base at V and 1 base at J, with 8 bases in the middle. This CDR3 region has 14 residues. In germline, CDR1 is SGHRS, CDR2 YFSETQ. CDR3 DNA sequence: TGCGCCAGCAGCTTGTTTGAGGGTAACTATGGCTACACCTTC. Protein product: CASSLFEGNYGYTF.

This clone was observed a single time. The junction and the germline gene differ at one end; a read error may be behind it. The chain combines TRBV3-1 (or the pseudogene TRBV3-2) with TRBJ1-5; 7 nucleotides align to TRBD1. Germline CDR1 is LGHDT and CDR2 is YNNKEL (reference sequence). This CDR3 region has 16 residues. The CDR3 protein is CASSQETGQGNQPQHF. The CDR3 DNA reads TGTGCCAGCAGTCAAGAGACTGGACAGGGCAATCAGCCCCAGCATTTT.

This rearrangement joins TRBV10-1 to TRBJ2-5; D is unclear. Germline assignment: CDR1 WNHNN and CDR2 SYGVQD (reference sequence). CDR3 size: 16 residues. The germline V and J ends were trimmed by 0 bases and 1 base, with 12 bases remaining between them. The CDR3 loop is CASSESGTVIQETQYF. CDR3 nucleotide sequence: TGCGCCAGCAGTGAGTCAGGAACAGTGATCCAAGAGACCCAGTACTTC.

The rearrangement joins TRBV18 to TRBJ1-4; D ambiguous. V lost 6 bases and J lost 5, with 13 bases in between. Germline-derived CDR1 and CDR2 are KGHSH and LQKENI. The CDR3 runs to 14 residues. DNA of the CDR3: TGTGCCAGCTCCCCTAGCTATCAAAATGAAAAACTGTTTTTT. This encodes CASSPSYQNEKLFF.

This chain joins TRBV29-1 and TRBJ2-7; D is perhaps TRBD2 (5 bases). Germline V gives CDR1 SQVTM, CDR2 ANQGSEA. With 7 bases removed from V and 1 base from J, the gap between germline ends came to 20 bases. CDR3 length: 15 residues. The CDR3 loop reads CSAAHGISGSYEQYF. The CDR3, as DNA: TGCAGCGCAGCCCATGGAATTTCGGGATCCTACGAGCAGTACTTC.

The count of this clone is one. The rearrangement joins TRBV28 to TRBJ2-7, with D maybe TRBD1 (5 bases). CDR1 and CDR2 (germline): MDHEN, SYDVKM. The length of the CDR3 is 15 residues. V lost 6 bases and J 2 bases, leaving 17 bases between the germline ends. In DNA form, the CDR3 reads TGTGCCAGCAGAAGCAGGGAAAATCTGCCCTACGAGCAGTACTTC. This encodes CASRSRENLPYEQYF.

V and J are TRBV5-1 and TRBJ1-2; TRBD1 agrees at 8 bases. CDR1 is SGHRS and CDR2 is YFSETQ in the germline V gene. V lost 1 base and J lost 1; bases outside the gene matches: 3. The CDR3 is 15 amino acids. The CDR3 sequence is CASSLTGTGNYGYTF. The CDR3 DNA reads as TGCGCCAGCAGCTTGACCGGGACAGGTAACTATGGCTACACCTTC.

The J gene is TRBJ2-1, the V gene TRBV7-2; 13 bases fit TRBD2. The germline V gene encodes CDR1 SGHTA and CDR2 FQGNSA. Unmatched junction bases numbered 9, after V lost 6 bases and J lost 4 bases. CDR3 length equals 17 residues. CDR3 in amino acids: CASRALLLAGGYNEQFF. As DNA, the CDR3 is TGTGCCAGCAGAGCCCTCCTACTAGCGGGGGGGTACAATGAGCAGTTCTTC.

The chain carries TRBV2 and TRBJ2-7; TRBD1 matches at 12 bases. With V trimmed by 4 bases and J by 3 bases, 7 bases remained unmatched. Germline V gene data show CDR1 as SNHLY and CDR2 as FYNNEI. This CDR3 has 16 residues. CDR3: CASSAGGQGANYEQYF. The CDR3 nucleotides are TGTGCCAGCAGTGCGGGGGGACAGGGGGCGAACTACGAGCAGTACTTC.

CDR3 DNA: TGCGCCAGCAGGTCGGGCTCTGGGGCCAACGTCCTGACTTTC. Translating gives CASRSGSGANVLTF. The V gene is TRBV5-1, the J gene TRBJ2-6; D ambiguous. CDR3 length equals 14 residues. The germline V gene has CDR1 SGHRS and CDR2 YFSETQ. The V end lost 5 bases, the J end lost 0 bases, and 6 bases lay between the germline ends. The full variable domain, rest sourced from reference TRBV5-1 and TRBJ2-6, is KAGVTQTPRYLIKTRGQQVTLSCSPISGHRSVSWYQQTPGQGLQFLFEYFSETQRNKGNFPGRFSGRQFSNSRSEMNVSTLELGDSALYLCASRSGSGANVLTFGAGSRLTVL.